This entry describes one TCR beta chain. The antigen remains unidentified. The data were taken from a study of blood T cells in healthy people across ages. Isolated PBMCs totaled at least 6 million in each sample. Per germline, CDR1 DFQATT and CDR2 SNEGSKA (reference sequence). The CDR3 is 13 amino acids. Trimming stripped 3 bases from V and 2 bases from J, with 8 bases between. Primed by a sample-barcoded 5' primer and a J-beta primer mix, a second PCR proceeded for about 6 to 11 cycles. TCRdb processed the 5' RACE reads anew with MiXCR; each CDR3 protein has one entry. This sample has 650,000 to 1,000,000 distinct CDR3 sequences, with around 36% found just once. Study results and limitations: Expanded clonotype shifts may have been confounded, as the donors had an unknown CMV status. Comparison with aged donors showed that long-lived donors had more naive CD4+ cells and higher diversity. Higher naive T cell percentage went strongly together with higher TCR beta diversity.

This rearrangement joins TRBV20-1 to TRBJ1-3; D is possibly TRBD1 (5 bases). The clonotype comes from a young man in good health. Sequencing was carried out using blood. CDR3: CSASETAGNTIYF. DNA for the CDR3: TGCAGTGCTAGTGAGACAGCTGGAAACACCATATATTTT.